One and the same sample provided the 8 T cell receptor beta chains below, sequenced in a study of cytomegalovirus exposure and HLA in healthy donors. Both 60 Vbeta primers and 13 Jbeta primers went into the PCR. The assay was immunoSEQ multiplex PCR, and TCRdb's table has in-frame clones only and misses some. The sample contains tens of thousands of clones, around three quarters of which appear only once. Sequencing was done on a sample of PBMCs. The receptors originated from a man aged 25-40 years in good health and CMV-seronegative.

This sequence joins TRBV5-8 and TRBJ2-1, with D tentatively TRBD2 (5 bases). The germline V gene encodes CDR1 SGHTS and CDR2 YDEGEE. Trimming cost V 1 base and J 4 bases, with 12 bases left between them. CDR3 length: 15 amino acids. The CDR3 region is CASSLLSGPYNEQFF. The CDR3 DNA is TGTGCCAGCAGCTTGTTGAGCGGACCTTACAATGAGCAGTTCTTC.

The CDR3 DNA reads TGCGCCAGCAGCCCGGCGGGCAGCACAGATACGCAGTATTTT. Amino acid sequence: CASSPAGSTDTQYF. The chain links TRBV5-1 to TRBJ2-3, with D perhaps TRBD2 (5 bases). There are 14 residues in the CDR3. Trimming left V 4 bases short and J 0 bases short, with 9 bases between. In germline, CDR1 is SGHRS, CDR2 YFSETQ.

The J gene is TRBJ1-2, the V gene TRBV7-2, with 8 bases lining up with TRBD1. The CDR3 extends over 14 amino acids. J lost 8 bases, V lost 4 bases, and 9 bases had no gene match. Germline loops: CDR1 SGHTA, CDR2 FQGNSA. Written as DNA, the CDR3 is TGTGCCAGCAGCTCGGGACAGGAAATCAGGGGCTACACCTTC. It yields the protein CASSSGQEIRGYTF.

The V call is TRBV2, the J call TRBJ1-6; 7 nucleotides align to TRBD1. There are 18 residues in the CDR3. Looked up from germline, CDR1 is SNHLY and CDR2 is FYNNEI. Trimming took 5 bases from V and 10 from J; bases not matched to a gene: 20. This CDR3 is CASSPNRGRSSLGSPLHF. The CDR3 region has the DNA TGTGCCAGCAGTCCAAATAGGGGGCGATCGTCTTTAGGCTCACCCCTCCACTTT. Complete variable domain (other parts from reference TRBV2 and TRBJ1-6): EPEVTQTPSHQVTQMGQEVILRCVPISNHLYFYWYRQILGQKVEFLVSFYNNEISEKSEIFDDQFSVERPDGSNFTLKIRSTKLEDSAMYFCASSPNRGRSSLGSPLHFGNGTRLTVT.

The chain employs TRBV28 and TRBJ2-1, with 7 positions matching TRBD2. The germline V gene has CDR1 MDHEN and CDR2 SYDVKM. The CDR3 loop spans 14 amino acids. After removal of 7 bases from V and 1 base from J, the junction contained 4 bases not matched to a gene. For the CDR3, the DNA is TGTGCCAGCATGGTAGCGGGTTCCTACAATGAGCAGTTCTTC. It encodes CASMVAGSYNEQFF.

The chain uses TRBV6-4 and TRBJ1-2; the D gene is possibly TRBD1 (6 bases). The CDR3 has 13 amino acids. The germline V gene encodes CDR1 MRHNA and CDR2 SNTAGT. V gave up 3 bases and J gave up 8 bases, with 13 bases separating them. Written as DNA, the CDR3 is TGTGCCAGCAGTGATGTTCAGGGGAGAGGCTACACCTTC. Amino acids: CASSDVQGRGYTF.

In its sample, this clone was seen once. The chain joins TRBV19 to TRBJ1-4, with D perhaps TRBD1 (6 bases). V was trimmed by 5 bases and J by 6 bases, leaving 16 bases between them. CDR3 length: 15 residues. From germline, CDR1 is LNHDA and CDR2 SQIVND (reference sequence). The CDR3 sequence: CASSLTGTGDEKLFF. In DNA, the CDR3 is TGTGCCAGTAGTTTGACAGGCACTGGGGATGAAAAACTGTTTTTT.

The chain links TRBV5-1 to TRBJ2-1; weak D call: TRBD2 (6 bases). V was clipped by 0 bases and J by 7 bases, with 8 bases between them. The CDR3 is 13 amino acids. CDR1 SGHRS and CDR2 YFSETQ come from the germline V gene. CDR3 protein: CASSLVRGNEQFF. Written as DNA, the CDR3 is TGCGCCAGCAGCTTGGTCCGGGGGAATGAGCAGTTCTTC. Variable domain in full (rest from reference TRBV5-1 and TRBJ2-1): KAGVTQTPRYLIKTRGQQVTLSCSPISGHRSVSWYQQTPGQGLQFLFEYFSETQRNKGNFPGRFSGRQFSNSRSEMNVSTLELGDSALYLCASSLVRGNEQFFGPGTRLTVL.